The TCR beta chain under discussion was sequenced for a study of shared clonotypes between healthy human individuals. Study-level results: Incomplete sequencing of sorted subsets was indicated by rarefaction despite large depth.

A note on this clone: Its antigen is unidentified. Distinct nucleotide sequences in the sample also encode this CDR3.

Memory CD4+ cells were the fraction left after CD45RA+ naive selection. Sequencing was at deep level. Clones were read by immunoSEQ multiplex PCR, and TCRdb kept only the in-frame ones, dropping some. The sample records 850,000 to 1,200,000 clones, around 76% being singletons. The CDR3 is 11 residues long. CDR1 and CDR2 from the germline V gene are ENHRY and SYGVKD. The V gene lost 4 bases and the J gene lost 5 bases, with 5 bases spanning the gap. The sequence came from a young man in good health. The source material was memory CD4+ T cells sorted from blood. Described subset: CD45RA-negative fraction. The J gene is TRBJ2-5, the V gene TRBV10-3; D remains ambiguous. This chain's CDR3 is CAISAGETQYF. The CDR3 DNA is TGTGCCATCAGTGCAGGCGAGACCCAGTACTTC.